The subject of this entry is one TCR beta chain. Its antigen is not known. The donors were healthy bone marrow donors. In nominal health when sampled, donors likely had unrecorded immune exposures nonetheless. PCR was performed using 60 Vbeta and 13 Jbeta primers. This table comes from immunoSEQ multiplex PCR, and its TCRdb copy is limited to in-frame clones, with some not included. The data hold under 150,000 clones, with more than 70% observed a single time. This record belongs to a study of cytomegalovirus exposure and HLA in healthy donors. Study conclusions and caveats: Most CMV-associated TCR beta chains were later found to appear HLA-restricted.

The CDR3 covers 18 residues. Germline V lookup: CDR1 SGHNT, CDR2 YYREEE (reference sequence). The V and J ends lost 0 bases and 2 bases, in that order; junction bases with no gene match: 8. The sequenced sample consisted of PBMCs. This sequence joins TRBV5-4 and TRBJ2-2; TRBD1 matches at 9 bases. The clonotype was recovered from a male donor in good health and CMV-seropositive. CDR3 sequence reads: CASSLVPGQGSNTGELFF. CDR3 in DNA: TGTGCCAGCAGCTTGGTCCCGGGACAGGGTTCCAACACCGGGGAGCTGTTTTTT.